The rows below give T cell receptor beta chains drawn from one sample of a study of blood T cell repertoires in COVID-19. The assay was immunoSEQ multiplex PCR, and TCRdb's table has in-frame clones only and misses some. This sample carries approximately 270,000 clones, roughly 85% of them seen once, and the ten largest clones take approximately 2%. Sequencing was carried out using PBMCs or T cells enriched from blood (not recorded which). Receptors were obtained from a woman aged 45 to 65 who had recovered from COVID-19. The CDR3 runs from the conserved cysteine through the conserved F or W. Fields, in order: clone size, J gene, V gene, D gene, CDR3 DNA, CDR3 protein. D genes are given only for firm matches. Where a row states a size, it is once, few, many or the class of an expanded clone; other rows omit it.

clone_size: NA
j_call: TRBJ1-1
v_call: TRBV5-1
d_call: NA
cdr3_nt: TGCGCCAGCAGCGGGGAGGGGCATTGGACTGAAGCTTTCTTT
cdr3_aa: CASSGEGHWTEAFF

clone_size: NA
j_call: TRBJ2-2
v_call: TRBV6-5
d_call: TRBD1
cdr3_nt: TGTGCCAGCAGTATTCTAACAGGGGCCCCGGGGGAGCTGTTTTTT
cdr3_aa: CASSILTGAPGELFF

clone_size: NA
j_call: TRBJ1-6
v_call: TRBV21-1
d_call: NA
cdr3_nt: TGTGCCAGCAGCTTCGACAGGGGGCGTTCACCCCTCCACTTT
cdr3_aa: CASSFDRGRSPLHF

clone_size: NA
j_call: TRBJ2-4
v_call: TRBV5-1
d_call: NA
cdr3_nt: TGCGCCAGCAGCTTGGACGGCGGTCTAGCCAAAAACATTCAGTACTTC
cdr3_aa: CASSLDGGLAKNIQYF

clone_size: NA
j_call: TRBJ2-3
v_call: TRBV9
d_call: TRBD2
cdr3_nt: TGTGCCAGCAGCTCCGGGACTAGTCTAAGAGGGACAGATACGCAGTATTTT
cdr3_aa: CASSSGTSLRGTDTQYF

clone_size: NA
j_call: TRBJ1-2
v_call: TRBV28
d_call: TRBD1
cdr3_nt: TGTGCCAGCAGTCCAGGGGGTTGGGACAGGGGGTACTATGGCTACACCTTC
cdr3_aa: CASSPGGWDRGYYGYTF

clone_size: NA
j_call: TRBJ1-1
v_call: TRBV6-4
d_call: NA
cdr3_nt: TGTGCCAGCAGTGAGGGGGCAGGTACTGAAGCTTTCTTT
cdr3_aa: CASSEGAGTEAFF

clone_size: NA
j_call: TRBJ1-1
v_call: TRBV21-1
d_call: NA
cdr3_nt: TGTGCCAGCAGCAAAATTGAGGGGAACACTGAAGCTTTCTTT
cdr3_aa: CASSKIEGNTEAFF

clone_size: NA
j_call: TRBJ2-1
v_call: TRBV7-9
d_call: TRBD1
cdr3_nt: TGTGCCAGCAGCCGCCTTCAGGGGGCATCCTACAATGAGCAGTTCTTC
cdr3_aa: CASSRLQGASYNEQFF

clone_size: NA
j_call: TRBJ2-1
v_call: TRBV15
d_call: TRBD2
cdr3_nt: TGTGCCACCAGCAGAGATAGGGGAGCGGGAGGGCCGTACAATGAGCAGTTCTTC
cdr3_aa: CATSRDRGAGGPYNEQFF

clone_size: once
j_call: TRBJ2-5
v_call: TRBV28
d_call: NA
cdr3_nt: TGTGCCAGCAGAACCAGGACAGGGAGGGGGAAAACCCAGTACTTC
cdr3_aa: CASRTRTGRGKTQYF

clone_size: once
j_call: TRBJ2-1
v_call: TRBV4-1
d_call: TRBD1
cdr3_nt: TGCGCCAGCAGCCAAGGACAGGGGGCAGGGTACAATGAGCAGTTCTTC
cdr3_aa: CASSQGQGAGYNEQFF

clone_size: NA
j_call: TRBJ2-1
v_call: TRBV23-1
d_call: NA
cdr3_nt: TGCGCCAGCAGTCACCAGACCCAGACTAGTGAAAATGAGCAGTTCTTC
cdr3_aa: CASSHQTQTSENEQFF

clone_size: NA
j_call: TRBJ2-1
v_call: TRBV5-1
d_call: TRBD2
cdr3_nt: TGCGCCAGCAGCTCCCAGGGAGGGCCGGGAAATGAGCAGTTCTTC
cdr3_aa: CASSSQGGPGNEQFF

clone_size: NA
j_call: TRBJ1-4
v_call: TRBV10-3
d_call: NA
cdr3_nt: TGTGCCATCAGTGGGACAGCAACTAATGAAAAACTGTTTTTT
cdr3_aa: CAISGTATNEKLFF

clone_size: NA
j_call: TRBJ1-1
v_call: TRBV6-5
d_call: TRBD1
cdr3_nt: TGTGCCAGCAGTTACACCCAGGGGGCGCGGACTGAAGCTTTCTTT
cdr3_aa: CASSYTQGARTEAFF

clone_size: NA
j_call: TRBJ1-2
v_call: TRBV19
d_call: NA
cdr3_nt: TGTGCCAGTAGACGGACAGTGGGCTACACCTTC
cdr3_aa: CASRRTVGYTF

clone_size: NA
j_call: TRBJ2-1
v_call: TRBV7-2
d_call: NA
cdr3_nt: TGTGCCAGCAGCTTAGACGGTTCTAGCTCCTACAATGAGCAGTTCTTC
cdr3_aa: CASSLDGSSSYNEQFF

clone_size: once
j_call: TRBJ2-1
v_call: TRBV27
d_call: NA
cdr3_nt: TGTGCCAGCCAGACAGTTTACAATGAGCAGTTCTTC
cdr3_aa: CASQTVYNEQFF

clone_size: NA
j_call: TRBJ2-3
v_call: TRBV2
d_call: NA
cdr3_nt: TGTGCCAGCAGTGAAGTGTGGAGCCTCACAGATACGCAGTATTTT
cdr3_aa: CASSEVWSLTDTQYF

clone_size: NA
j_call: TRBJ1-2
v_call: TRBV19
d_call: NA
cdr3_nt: TGTGCCAGTAGTATCGGCAGGTCTAACTATGGCTACACCTTC
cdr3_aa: CASSIGRSNYGYTF

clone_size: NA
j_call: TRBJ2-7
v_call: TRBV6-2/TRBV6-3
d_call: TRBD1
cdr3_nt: TGTGCCAGCAGCGGACAGGGCTACGAGCAGTACTTC
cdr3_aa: CASSGQGYEQYF

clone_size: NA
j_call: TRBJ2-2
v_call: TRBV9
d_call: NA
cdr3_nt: TGTGCCAGCAGCGTAGCTGTCACAAACACCGGGGAGCTGTTTTTT
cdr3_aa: CASSVAVTNTGELFF

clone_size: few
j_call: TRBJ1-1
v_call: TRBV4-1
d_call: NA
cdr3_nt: TGCGCCAGCAGCCAAGATATACGCGGTGACAGGCGGAACACTGAAGCTTTCTTT
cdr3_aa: CASSQDIRGDRRNTEAFF

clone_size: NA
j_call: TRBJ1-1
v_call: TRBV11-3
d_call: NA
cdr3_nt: TGTGCCAGCAGCCACCAGGGCACTGAAGCTTTCTTT
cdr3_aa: CASSHQGTEAFF

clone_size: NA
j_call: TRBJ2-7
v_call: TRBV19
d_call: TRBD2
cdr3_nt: TGTGCCAGTAGTAAGACTAGCGGGGACGACGAGCAGTACTTC
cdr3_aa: CASSKTSGDDEQYF

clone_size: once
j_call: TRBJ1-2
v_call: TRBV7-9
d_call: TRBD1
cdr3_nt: TGTGCCAGCAGCTTAGCGCGAGAAGGGGGCTACTATGGCTACACCTTC
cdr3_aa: CASSLAREGGYYGYTF

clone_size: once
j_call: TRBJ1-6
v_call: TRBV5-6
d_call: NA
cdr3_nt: TGTGCCAGCAACGATCGGAATTCACCCCTCCACTTT
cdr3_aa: CASNDRNSPLHF

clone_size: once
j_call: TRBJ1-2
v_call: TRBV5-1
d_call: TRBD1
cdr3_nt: TGCGCCAGCAGCTTGGAACCGTCGGGGACAGGGGGCAGGGGCTACACCTTC
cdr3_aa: CASSLEPSGTGGRGYTF

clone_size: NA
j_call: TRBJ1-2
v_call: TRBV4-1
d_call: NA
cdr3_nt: TGCGCCAGCAGCCAAGATTTGAACCGAGAACCCTATGGCTACACCTTC
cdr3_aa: CASSQDLNREPYGYTF

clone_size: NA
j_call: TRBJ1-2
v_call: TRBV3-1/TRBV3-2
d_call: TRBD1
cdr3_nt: TGTGCCAGCAGCCAACGATCCGGGACAGGGGACGCGGTGGGCTACACCTTC
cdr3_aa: CASSQRSGTGDAVGYTF

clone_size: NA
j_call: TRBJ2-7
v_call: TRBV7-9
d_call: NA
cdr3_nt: TGTGCCAGCAGCTTATCGGGAACCGAGCAGTACTTC
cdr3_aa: CASSLSGTEQYF

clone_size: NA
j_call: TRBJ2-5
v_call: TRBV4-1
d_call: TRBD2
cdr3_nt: TGCGCCAGCAGCCAAGCCCCAGAGTGGCGGGGGCAAGAGACCCAGTACTTC
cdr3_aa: CASSQAPEWRGQETQYF

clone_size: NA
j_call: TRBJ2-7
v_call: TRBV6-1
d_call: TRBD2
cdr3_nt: TGTGCCAGCAGTGCCAACCAACTAGCGGGAGGTTCCTACGAGCAGTACTTC
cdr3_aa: CASSANQLAGGSYEQYF